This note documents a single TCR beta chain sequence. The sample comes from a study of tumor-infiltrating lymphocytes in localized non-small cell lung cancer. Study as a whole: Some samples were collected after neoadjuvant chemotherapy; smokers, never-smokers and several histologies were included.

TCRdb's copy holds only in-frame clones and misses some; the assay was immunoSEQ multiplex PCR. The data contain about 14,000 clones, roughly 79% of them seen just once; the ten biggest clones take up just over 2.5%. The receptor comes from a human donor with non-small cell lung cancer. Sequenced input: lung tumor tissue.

CDR3 nucleotide sequence: TGTGCCAGCAGTGAAGCGTGGACAGGCGGCGTCTCTGGAAACACCATATATTTT. Protein: CASSEAWTGGVSGNTIYF. The chain is built from TRBV6-1 and TRBJ1-3, with 7 positions matching TRBD1. The CDR3 length is 18 residues. Germline CDR1 is MNHNS and CDR2 is SASEGT. Unmatched junction bases numbered 8, after V lost 0 bases and J lost 0 bases.